This entry features one TCR beta chain sequence. A junction boundary mismatches the germline segment, possibly from a read error. Some clones are missing from TCRdb's copy, which holds only in-frame ones; the method was immunoSEQ multiplex PCR. The sample contains around 46,000 clones, about four fifths of which appear only once. This specimen belongs to a study of T cells in tumors after PD-1 blockade. Study as a whole: Each patient got pembrolizumab 200 mg every 3 weeks or cemiplimab 350 mg every 2 weeks. Blood samples averaged roughly 110,000 templates (range about 22,000-260,000) and some 35,000 unique clonotypes.

The germline CDR1 and CDR2 sequences are WSHSY and SAAADI. CDR3 length: 16 amino acids. V usage is TRBV10-2 and J usage is TRBJ2-2, with D perhaps matching TRBD1 or TRBD2 (5 bases each). The material sequenced was PBMCs, taken before anti-PD-1 treatment. The receptor was isolated from a human donor with basal cell carcinoma. The CDR3: CASSPGTVIYTEELFF. DNA of the CDR3: TGCGCCAGCAGCCCAGGGACGGTTATATACACCGAGGAGCTGTTTTTT.